Reported below is one T cell receptor (beta chain). This entry is derived from a study of T cell changes during pregnancy in multiple sclerosis. Germline V lookup: CDR1 LGHNA, CDR2 YNFKEQ. The CDR3 extends over 15 amino acids. The V and J ends lost 6 bases and 0 bases respectively, with 12 bases between them. The table came from immunoSEQ multiplex PCR; TCRdb's copy has only in-frame clones and leaves some out. The table includes some 99,000 clones, roughly 94% detected once. The source material was peripheral blood, sampled after pregnancy. The chain employs TRBV4-2 and TRBJ1-5; D possibly corresponds to TRBD1 (5 bases). This TCR came from a female donor in good health, enrolled as a control in a pregnancy study. The CDR3 sequence: CASRKQATSNQPQHF. The CDR3 DNA reads TGTGCCAGCAGAAAACAGGCGACTAGCAATCAGCCCCAGCATTTT.